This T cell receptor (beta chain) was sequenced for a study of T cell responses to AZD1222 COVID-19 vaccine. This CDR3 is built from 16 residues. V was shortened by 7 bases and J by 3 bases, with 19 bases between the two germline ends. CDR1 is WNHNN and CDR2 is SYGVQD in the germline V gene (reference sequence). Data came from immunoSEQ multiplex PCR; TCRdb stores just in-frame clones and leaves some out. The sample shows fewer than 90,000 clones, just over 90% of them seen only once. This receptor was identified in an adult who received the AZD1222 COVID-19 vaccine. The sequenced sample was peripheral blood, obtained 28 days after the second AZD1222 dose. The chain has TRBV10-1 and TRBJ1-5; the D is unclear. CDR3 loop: CASTRRRVHINQPQHF. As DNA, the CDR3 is TGCGCCAGCACCCGGCGGAGGGTGCACATCAATCAGCCCCAGCATTTT.